Each of the 24 T cell receptor beta chains below was sequenced from the same sample in a study of T cell changes during pregnancy in multiple sclerosis. Here immunoSEQ multiplex PCR was the method, and the copy in TCRdb shows in-frame clones only, minus some. This sample has approximately 85,000 clones; about 94% occur once, and the top ten carry about 2.3%. The source material was peripheral blood, sampled in the third trimester of pregnancy. These receptors were obtained from a female donor with multiple sclerosis, enrolled in a pregnancy study.

V usage is TRBV7-8 and J usage is TRBJ2-3, with a tentative D call TRBD2 (7 bases). The CDR3 covers 15 residues. Between the trimmed V and J ends, which lost 5 bases and 2 bases, there was a span of 14 bases. Germline CDR1 and CDR2: SGHVS and FQNEAQ. CDR3 sequence reads: CASSPVGGHTDTQYF. CDR3 nucleotides: TGTGCCAGCAGCCCCGTGGGGGGGCACACAGATACGCAGTATTTT.

Concerning this clone itself: An end of the junction does not agree with germline; a read error may underlie this. This chain joins TRBV7-7 and TRBJ1-5, with TRBD1 matching 7 bases. This CDR3 contains 14 residues. Germline lookup yields CDR1 SSHAT and CDR2 FNYEAQ (reference sequence). The CDR3 sequence is CASSRTGGNQPQHF. As DNA, the CDR3 is TGTGCTAGCAGCCGAACAGGGGGCAATCAGCCCCAGCATTTT.

The table lists this clone with a few counts. The rearrangement uses TRBV6-5 and TRBJ1-2; 7 nucleotides line up with TRBD1. Germline lookup yields CDR1 MNHEY and CDR2 SVGAGI. Unmatched junction bases numbered 5, after V lost 1 base and J lost 0 bases. CDR3 size: 16 residues. This CDR3 reads CASSYLQGSANYGYTF. The CDR3 DNA follows: TGTGCCAGCAGTTACTTACAGGGGTCAGCTAACTATGGCTACACCTTC.

J is TRBJ1-6 and V is TRBV27; D call uncertain. V shed 9 bases and J shed 3 bases, with 12 bases lying between them. Germline CDR1 is MNHEY and CDR2 is SMNVEV (reference sequence). CDR3 length equals 14 residues. Here the CDR3 DNA reads TGTGCCAGTTCTCAAGGAGGCTATAATTCACCCCTCCACTTT. Residues: CASSQGGYNSPLHF.

The chain uses TRBV6-6 and TRBJ2-7, with D possibly matching TRBD2 (5 bases). The CDR3 is 12 residues long. CDR1 is MNHNY, CDR2 SVGAGI, per germline (reference sequence). Here the CDR3 reads CASLGSSYEQYF. In DNA, the CDR3 is TGTGCTAGCTTGGGGAGTTCCTACGAGCAGTACTTC.

The chain combines TRBV5-1 with TRBJ1-1, with TRBD1 matching 11 bases. Germline loops: CDR1 SGHRS, CDR2 YFSETQ. The trim removed 0 bases at V and 0 bases at J, leaving 7 bases unmatched. The CDR3 loop spans 18 amino acids. DNA of the CDR3: TGCGCCAGCAGCTTGGCCTCATGGACAGGGGGCATGAACACTGAAGCTTTCTTT. Residues: CASSLASWTGGMNTEAFF.

V is TRBV6-6 and J is TRBJ2-7; D is uncertain. CDR1 MNHNY and CDR2 SVGAGI come from the germline V gene (reference sequence). V was clipped by 0 bases and J by 7 bases, with 16 bases between them. This CDR3 spans 15 amino acids. CDR3: CASSYSIAGPREQYF. As DNA, the CDR3 is TGTGCCAGCAGTTACTCGATTGCAGGCCCAAGGGAGCAGTACTTC.

V is TRBV2 and J is TRBJ1-5; no firm D call. The ends were cut back, 4 bases at V and 1 base at J, with 20 bases in the middle. This CDR3 has 18 amino acids. The V gene's germline CDR1 is SNHLY and CDR2 FYNNEI. CDR3 nucleotides: TGTGCCAGCAGTGGTGGGGAGGGTTCGATTCGGAGCAATCAGCCCCAGCATTTT. This encodes CASSGGEGSIRSNQPQHF.

The genes are TRBV27 and TRBJ1-3; D is unresolved. The V end was cut by 8 bases, the J end by 4 bases, with 18 bases between. The CDR3 has 15 amino acids. Germline V lookup: CDR1 MNHEY, CDR2 SMNVEV (reference sequence). The CDR3 region has the DNA TGTGCCAGCTGGGATATGGAGGATGCCGGAAACACCATATATTTT. This translates into CASWDMEDAGNTIYF.

The chain carries TRBV5-6 and TRBJ1-3; TRBD1 agrees at 9 bases. J gave up 4 bases and V 2 bases, and 4 bases lay outside the gene matches. The CDR3 length is 15 residues. Germline CDR1 and CDR2: SGHDT and YYEEEE. CDR3 in amino acids: CASSFGTGTGNTIYF. CDR3 nucleotide sequence: TGTGCCAGCAGCTTCGGGACAGGGACAGGAAACACCATATATTTT.

The V call is TRBV6-1, the J call TRBJ1-5, with D perhaps matching TRBD1 (5 bases). CDR1 MNHNS and CDR2 SASEGT come from the germline V gene. The CDR3 contains 14 residues. Trimming took 3 bases from V and 6 from J, leaving 12 bases between them. The CDR3 DNA reads as TGTGCCAGCAGTGAGAGGCAGGGCATTCAGCCCCAGCATTTT. Translating gives CASSERQGIQPQHF.

This clone came up once. The DNA for the CDR3 is TGTGCCAGCGCCGGGACAGGGGGCCCAAGCTATGGCTACACCTTC. Encoded protein: CASAGTGGPSYGYTF. The chain employs TRBV27 and TRBJ1-2; 12 nucleotides agree with TRBD1. The germline CDR1 and CDR2 sequences are MNHEY and SMNVEV (reference sequence). The ends lost 8 bases at V and 4 bases at J; junction bases unmatched: 8. This CDR3 has 15 residues.

This clone was found once. J is TRBJ1-5 and V is TRBV18, with TRBD1 as a possible D gene (6 bases). Germline V lookup: CDR1 KGHSH, CDR2 LQKENI. Trimming left V 5 bases short and J 2 bases short, with 16 bases between. The CDR3 has 16 amino acids. In DNA, the CDR3 is TGTGCCAGCTCATCTCGGGGGGGCGGGGGCAATCAGCCCCAGCATTTT. It translates to CASSSRGGGGNQPQHF.

The V call is TRBV9, the J call TRBJ2-1, with 7 nucleotides matching TRBD2. This CDR3 has 15 residues. CDR1 SGDLS and CDR2 YYNGEE come from the germline V gene. Unmatched junction bases numbered 7, after V lost 4 bases and J lost 3 bases. The CDR3 DNA sequence: TGTGCCAGCAGCACCAGCGGGGCCCTCTACAATGAGCAGTTCTTC. Its protein product is CASSTSGALYNEQFF.

The chain joins TRBV13 to TRBJ2-1; D is unclear. CDR3 length: 12 amino acids. V lost 2 bases and J 6 bases, leaving 5 bases between the germline ends. Germline loops: CDR1 PRHDT, CDR2 FYEKMQ (reference sequence). CDR3 sequence (DNA): TGTGCCAGCAGCTTAATCCTCAATGAGCAGTTCTTC. Its translation: CASSLILNEQFF.

This CDR3 reads CASSVGQRTGELFF. CDR3 sequence (DNA): TGTGCCAGCAGCGTAGGACAGCGAACCGGGGAGCTGTTTTTT. J is TRBJ2-2 and V is TRBV9; TRBD1 might be the D (5 bases). The germline V gene encodes CDR1 SGDLS and CDR2 YYNGEE. Trimming cost V 0 bases and J 5 bases, with 8 bases left between them. The CDR3 consists of 14 residues.

The J gene is TRBJ2-1, the V gene TRBV19; 8 positions agree with TRBD2. Losses at the gene ends were 5 bases for V and 6 bases for J; bases not matched to a gene: 9. The CDR3 consists of 15 residues. Germline assignment: CDR1 LNHDA and CDR2 SQIVND (reference sequence). The CDR3 sequence is CASSPPAGALNEQFF. The CDR3 DNA follows: TGTGCCAGTAGTCCCCCAGCGGGGGCCCTCAATGAGCAGTTCTTC.

V is TRBV29-1 and J is TRBJ1-2, with 7 bases aligning to TRBD1. CDR1 SQVTM and CDR2 ANQGSEA come from the germline V gene. After removal of 6 bases from V and 4 bases from J, the junction contained 8 bases not matched to a gene. The CDR3 length is 13 residues. The CDR3 DNA reads TGCAGCGTCCAAGCAGGGGGTGGCTATGGCTACACCTTC. Protein: CSVQAGGGYGYTF.

The CDR3 is CASSQLLRDRAPGRGYTF. In DNA form, the CDR3 reads TGCGCCAGCAGCCAACTCTTACGGGACAGGGCCCCTGGAAGGGGCTACACCTTC. The chain joins TRBV4-1 to TRBJ1-2, with 9 bases fitting TRBD1. The CDR3 loop spans 18 amino acids. V lost 2 bases, J lost 8 bases, and 18 bases stayed unmatched. From germline, CDR1 is MGHRA and CDR2 YSYEKL.

This clone was picked up one time. The gene calls are TRBV4-2 and TRBJ2-1; 8 bases match TRBD1. V dropped 0 bases and J dropped 7; count of bases not matched to a gene: 20. Per germline, CDR1 LGHNA and CDR2 YNFKEQ. This CDR3 region has 20 residues. As DNA, the CDR3 is TGTGCCAGCAGCCAAGATCCCCGACAGGGGTTCGTCTTATTCGGGAATGAGCAGTTCTTC. Protein: CASSQDPRQGFVLFGNEQFF.

J is TRBJ2-7 and V is TRBV5-6; D possibly corresponds to TRBD1 (6 bases). The CDR3 is 15 residues long. Germline assignment: CDR1 SGHDT and CDR2 YYEEEE. V gave up 0 bases and J gave up 1 base, with 11 bases separating them. CDR3 loop: CASSLGPTGSYEQYF. The CDR3 DNA follows: TGTGCCAGCAGCTTGGGACCGACAGGATCCTACGAGCAGTACTTC.

The gene calls are TRBV28 and TRBJ1-2; the match to TRBD1 covers 7 bases. The germline CDR1 and CDR2 sequences are MDHEN and SYDVKM. The CDR3 totals 17 residues. V lost 4 bases and J lost 4; bases outside the gene matches: 15. CDR3 nucleotide sequence: TGTGCCAGCAGTTCGCCCACGGGAACAGGGGTTATCTATGGCTACACCTTC. It specifies CASSSPTGTGVIYGYTF.

V and J are TRBV4-1 and TRBJ1-1; D is unclear. Germline V lookup: CDR1 MGHRA, CDR2 YSYEKL. Trimming shortened V by 1 base and J by 0 bases, and 9 bases separated the two germline ends. This CDR3 has 15 amino acids. CDR3 bases: TGCGCCAGCAGCCAAGCCGGGAGACTGAACACTGAAGCTTTCTTT. Protein product: CASSQAGRLNTEAFF.

The V call is TRBV11-2, the J call TRBJ2-3; 11 positions match TRBD2. CDR3 size: 16 residues. Germline V CDR1 and CDR2: SGHAT, FQNNGV. Germline trimming cut 2 bases from V and 1 base from J; bases unmatched to any gene: 2. The CDR3 spells CASSLLAGGGTDTQYF. CDR3 coding DNA: TGTGCCAGCAGCTTACTAGCGGGGGGAGGCACAGATACGCAGTATTTT.